This TCR beta chain was profiled in a study of beta chain features in type 1 diabetes. Germline trimming cut 5 bases from V and 4 bases from J; bases unmatched to any gene: 6. CDR3 size: 14 residues. Germline lookup yields CDR1 MNHEY and CDR2 SVGAGI. Note on this clone: Its matching antigen is unknown.

Study-wide points: In cDNA sequencing, cells with high TCR expression could be over-represented. Junctions at VDJ sites from type 1 diabetes patients had fewer insertions and more deletions.

Since all of the isolated RNA was reverse transcribed, expressed TCRB transcripts were what got sequenced. Only in-frame clones appear in the TCRdb table, and some are missing; sequencing was by immunoSEQ multiplex PCR. The table includes about 140,000 clones, 6.9% detected once. Donors underwent one heparinised blood draw, about 120 mL on average. Using CD45RO/CCR7/CD25/CD127/CD95/CD27, CD4+ naive, central memory, regulatory and stem cell-like memory cells were sorted. Sequencing was performed on central memory CD4+ T cells from blood. The TCR comes from a woman aged 30 to 39 in good health. This chain joins TRBV6-5 and TRBJ2-7, with 9 bases identical to TRBD1. The CDR3 spells CASSPGTGIYEQYF. The CDR3 DNA follows: TGTGCCAGCAGTCCCGGGACAGGGATTTACGAGCAGTACTTC.